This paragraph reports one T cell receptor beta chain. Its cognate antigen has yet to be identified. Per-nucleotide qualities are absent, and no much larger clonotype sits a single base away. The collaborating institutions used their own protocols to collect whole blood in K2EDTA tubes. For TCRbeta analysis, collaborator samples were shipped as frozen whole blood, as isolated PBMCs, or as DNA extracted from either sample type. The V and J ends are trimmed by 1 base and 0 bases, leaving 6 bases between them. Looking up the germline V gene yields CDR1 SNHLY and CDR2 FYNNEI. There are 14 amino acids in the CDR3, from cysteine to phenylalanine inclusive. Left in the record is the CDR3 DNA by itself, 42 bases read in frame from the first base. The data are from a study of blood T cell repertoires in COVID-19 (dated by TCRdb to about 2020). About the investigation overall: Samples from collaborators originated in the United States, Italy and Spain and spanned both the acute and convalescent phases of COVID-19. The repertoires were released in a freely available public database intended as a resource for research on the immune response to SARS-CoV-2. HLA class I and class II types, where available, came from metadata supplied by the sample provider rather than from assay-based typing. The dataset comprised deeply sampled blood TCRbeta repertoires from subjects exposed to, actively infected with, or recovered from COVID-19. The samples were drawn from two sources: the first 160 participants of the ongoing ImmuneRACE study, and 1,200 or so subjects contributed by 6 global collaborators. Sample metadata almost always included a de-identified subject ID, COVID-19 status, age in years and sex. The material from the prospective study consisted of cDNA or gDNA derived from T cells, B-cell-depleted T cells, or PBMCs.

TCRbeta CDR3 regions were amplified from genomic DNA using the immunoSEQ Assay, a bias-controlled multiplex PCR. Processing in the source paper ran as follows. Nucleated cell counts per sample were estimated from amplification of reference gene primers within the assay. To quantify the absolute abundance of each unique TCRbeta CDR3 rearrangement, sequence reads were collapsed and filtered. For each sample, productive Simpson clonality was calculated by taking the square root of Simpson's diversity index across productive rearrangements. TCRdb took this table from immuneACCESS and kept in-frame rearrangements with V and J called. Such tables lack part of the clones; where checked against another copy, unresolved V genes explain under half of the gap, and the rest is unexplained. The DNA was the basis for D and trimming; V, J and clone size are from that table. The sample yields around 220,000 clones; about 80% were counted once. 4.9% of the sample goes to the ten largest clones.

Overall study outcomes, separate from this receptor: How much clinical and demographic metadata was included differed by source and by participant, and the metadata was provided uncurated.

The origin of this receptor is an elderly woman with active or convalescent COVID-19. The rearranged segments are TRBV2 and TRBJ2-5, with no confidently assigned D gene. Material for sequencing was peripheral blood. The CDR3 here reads CASSEGRNQETQYF. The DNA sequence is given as TGTGCCAGCAGTGAAGGCAGGAACCAAGAGACCCAGTACTTC. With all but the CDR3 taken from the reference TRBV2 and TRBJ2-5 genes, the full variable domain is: EPEVTQTPSHQVTQMGQEVILRCVPISNHLYFYWYRQILGQKVEFLVSFYNNEISEKSEIFDDQFSVERPDGSNFTLKIRSTKLEDSAMYFCASSEGRNQETQYFGPGTRLLVL.